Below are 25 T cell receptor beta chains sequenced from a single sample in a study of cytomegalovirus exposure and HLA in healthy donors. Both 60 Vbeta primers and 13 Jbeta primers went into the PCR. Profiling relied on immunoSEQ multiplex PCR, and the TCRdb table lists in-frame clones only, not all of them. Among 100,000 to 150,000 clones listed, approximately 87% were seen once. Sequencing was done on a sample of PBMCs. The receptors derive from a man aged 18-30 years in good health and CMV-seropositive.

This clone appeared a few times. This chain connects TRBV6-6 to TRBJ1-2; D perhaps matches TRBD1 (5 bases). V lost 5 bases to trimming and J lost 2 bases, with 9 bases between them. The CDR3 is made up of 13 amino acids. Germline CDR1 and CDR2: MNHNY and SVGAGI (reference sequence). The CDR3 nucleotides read TGTGCCAGCAGTCTGACAGAGAACTATGGCTACACCTTC. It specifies CASSLTENYGYTF.

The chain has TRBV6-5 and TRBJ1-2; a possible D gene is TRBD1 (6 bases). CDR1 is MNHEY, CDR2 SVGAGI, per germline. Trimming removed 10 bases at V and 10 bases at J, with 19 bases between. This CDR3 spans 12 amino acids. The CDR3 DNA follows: TGTGCCACCGGAACAGGGAAGCGGGACTACACCTTC. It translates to CATGTGKRDYTF.

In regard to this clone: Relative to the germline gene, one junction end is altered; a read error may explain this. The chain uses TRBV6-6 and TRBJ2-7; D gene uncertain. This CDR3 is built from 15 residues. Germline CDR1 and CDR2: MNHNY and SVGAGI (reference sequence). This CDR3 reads CASSYVYGSAYEEYF. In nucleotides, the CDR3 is TGTGCCAGCAGTTACGTCTATGGGTCAGCCTACGAGGAGTACTTC.

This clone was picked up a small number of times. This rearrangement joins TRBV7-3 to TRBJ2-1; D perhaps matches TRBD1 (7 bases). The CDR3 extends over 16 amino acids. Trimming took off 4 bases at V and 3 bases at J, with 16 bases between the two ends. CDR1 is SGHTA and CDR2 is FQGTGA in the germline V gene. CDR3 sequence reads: CASSSFGGGNYNEQFF. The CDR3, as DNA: TGTGCCAGCAGCTCCTTTGGAGGGGGCAACTACAATGAGCAGTTCTTC. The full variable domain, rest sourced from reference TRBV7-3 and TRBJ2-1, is GAGVSQTPSNKVTEKGKYVELRCDPISGHTALYWYRQSLGQGPEFLIYFQGTGAADDSGLPNDRFFAVRPEGSVSTLKIQRTERGDSAVYLCASSSFGGGNYNEQFFGPGTRLTVL.

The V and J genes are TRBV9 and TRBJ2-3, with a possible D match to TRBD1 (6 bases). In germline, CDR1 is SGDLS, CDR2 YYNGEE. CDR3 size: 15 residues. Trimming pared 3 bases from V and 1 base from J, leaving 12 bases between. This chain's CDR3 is CASSASGAGTDTQYF. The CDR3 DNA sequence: TGTGCCAGCAGCGCTTCAGGGGCGGGCACAGATACGCAGTATTTT.

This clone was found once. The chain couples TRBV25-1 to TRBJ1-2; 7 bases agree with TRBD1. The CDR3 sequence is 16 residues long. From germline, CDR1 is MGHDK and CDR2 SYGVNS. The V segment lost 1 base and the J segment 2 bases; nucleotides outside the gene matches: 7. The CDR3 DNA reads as TGTGCCAGCAGTGAATGGGCAGGGGGATCCAACTATGGCTACACCTTC. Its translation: CASSEWAGGSNYGYTF.

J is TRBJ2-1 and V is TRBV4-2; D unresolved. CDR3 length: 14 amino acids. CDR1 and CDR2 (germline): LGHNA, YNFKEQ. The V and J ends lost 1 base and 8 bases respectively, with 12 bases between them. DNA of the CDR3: TGTGCCAGCAGCCAAGGATGGGCAGGTGATGAGCAGTTCTTC. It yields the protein CASSQGWAGDEQFF.

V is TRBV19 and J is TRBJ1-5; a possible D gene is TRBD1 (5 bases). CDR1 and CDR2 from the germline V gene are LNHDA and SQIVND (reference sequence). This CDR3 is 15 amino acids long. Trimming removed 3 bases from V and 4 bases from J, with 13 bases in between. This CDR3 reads CASSIARGLNQPQHF. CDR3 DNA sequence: TGTGCCAGTAGTATCGCGCGGGGCCTGAATCAGCCCCAGCATTTT.

CDR3 region: CASSIEKGSSPLHF. CDR3 DNA: TGTGCCAGTAGTATAGAGAAGGGGTCCTCACCCCTCCACTTT. The chain carries TRBV19 and TRBJ1-6, with D perhaps TRBD1 (5 bases). The CDR3 is made up of 14 amino acids. The V and J ends lost 0 bases and 10 bases respectively, with 10 bases between them. The germline V gene has CDR1 LNHDA and CDR2 SQIVND (reference sequence).

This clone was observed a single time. CDR3 sequence: CASSPRDTPYNEQFF. CDR3 DNA: TGTGCCAGTAGCCCTCGGGACACCCCCTACAATGAGCAGTTCTTC. The chain has TRBV19 and TRBJ2-1; possible D gene TRBD1, 6 bases. Trimming took 6 bases from V and 2 from J, leaving 14 bases between them. The CDR3 extends over 15 amino acids. From germline, CDR1 is LNHDA and CDR2 SQIVND (reference sequence).

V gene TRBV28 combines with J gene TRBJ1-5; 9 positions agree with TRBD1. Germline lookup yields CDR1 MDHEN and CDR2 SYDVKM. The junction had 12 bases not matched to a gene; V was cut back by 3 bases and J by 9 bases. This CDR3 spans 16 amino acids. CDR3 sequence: CASSFSWTGVLAPQHF. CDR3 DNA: TGTGCCAGCAGTTTTTCGTGGACAGGGGTTTTGGCGCCCCAGCATTTT.

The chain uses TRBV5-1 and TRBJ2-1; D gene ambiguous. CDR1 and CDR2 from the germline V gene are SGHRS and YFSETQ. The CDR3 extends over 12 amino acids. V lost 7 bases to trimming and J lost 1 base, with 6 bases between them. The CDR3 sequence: CASLGSYNEQFF. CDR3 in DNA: TGCGCCAGCCTCGGTTCCTACAATGAGCAGTTCTTC.

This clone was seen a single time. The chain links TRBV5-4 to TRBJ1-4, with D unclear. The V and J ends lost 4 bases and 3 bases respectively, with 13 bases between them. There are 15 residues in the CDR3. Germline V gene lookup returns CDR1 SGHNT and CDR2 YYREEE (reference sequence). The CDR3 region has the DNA TGTGCCAGCAGCCGCGCTCGGGGTTCTAATGAAAAACTGTTTTTT. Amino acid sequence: CASSRARGSNEKLFF.

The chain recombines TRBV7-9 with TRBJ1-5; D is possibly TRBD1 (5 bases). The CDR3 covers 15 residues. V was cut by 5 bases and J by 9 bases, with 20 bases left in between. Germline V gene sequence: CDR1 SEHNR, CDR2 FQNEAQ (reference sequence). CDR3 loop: CASSEPGHSTGPQHF. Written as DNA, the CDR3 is TGTGCCAGCAGCGAACCCGGACACTCCACCGGGCCCCAGCATTTT.

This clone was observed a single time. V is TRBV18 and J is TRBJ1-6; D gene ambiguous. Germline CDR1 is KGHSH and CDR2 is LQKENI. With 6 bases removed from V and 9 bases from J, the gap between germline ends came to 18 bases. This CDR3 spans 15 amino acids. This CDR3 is CASSLRGEVSSPLHF. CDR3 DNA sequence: TGTGCCAGCTCCCTACGTGGGGAGGTGTCTTCACCCCTCCACTTT. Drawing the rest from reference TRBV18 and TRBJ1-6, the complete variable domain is NAGVMQNPRHLVRRRGQEARLRCSPMKGHSHVYWYRQLPEEGLKFMVYLQKENIIDESGMPKERFSAEFPKEGPSILRIQQVVRGDSAAYFCASSLRGEVSSPLHFGNGTRLTVT.

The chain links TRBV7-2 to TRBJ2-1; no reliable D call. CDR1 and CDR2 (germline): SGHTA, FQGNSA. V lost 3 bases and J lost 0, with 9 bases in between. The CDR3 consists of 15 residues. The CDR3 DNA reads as TGTGCCAGCAGCTTGACACAGAGCTCCTACAATGAGCAGTTCTTC. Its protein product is CASSLTQSSYNEQFF.

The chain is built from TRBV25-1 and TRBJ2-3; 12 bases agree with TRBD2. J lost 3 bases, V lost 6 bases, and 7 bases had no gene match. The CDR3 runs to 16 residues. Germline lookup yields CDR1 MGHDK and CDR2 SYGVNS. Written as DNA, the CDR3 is TGTGCCAGCAGGACAGCTAGCGGGGGGGCTACAGATACGCAGTATTTT. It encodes CASRTASGGATDTQYF.

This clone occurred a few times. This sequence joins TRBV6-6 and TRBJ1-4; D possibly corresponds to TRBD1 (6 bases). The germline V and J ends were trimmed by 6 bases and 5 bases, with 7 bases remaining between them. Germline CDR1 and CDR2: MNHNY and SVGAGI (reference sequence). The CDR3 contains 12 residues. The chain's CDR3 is CASRQGNEKLFF. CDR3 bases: TGTGCCAGCAGGCAGGGGAATGAAAAACTGTTTTTT.

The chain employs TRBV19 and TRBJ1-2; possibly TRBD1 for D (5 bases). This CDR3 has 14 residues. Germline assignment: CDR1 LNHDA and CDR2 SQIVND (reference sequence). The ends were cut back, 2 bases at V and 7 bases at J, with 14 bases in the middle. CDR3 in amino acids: CASSISFREGGYTF. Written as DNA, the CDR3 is TGTGCCAGTAGTATATCCTTCAGGGAGGGTGGCTACACCTTC.

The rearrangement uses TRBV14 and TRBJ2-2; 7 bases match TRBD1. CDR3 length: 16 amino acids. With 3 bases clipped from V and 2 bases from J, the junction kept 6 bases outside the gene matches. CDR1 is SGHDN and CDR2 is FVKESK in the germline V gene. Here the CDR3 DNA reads TGTGCCAGCAGCCACTTTGACAGGGCTAACACCGGGGAGCTGTTTTTT. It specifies CASSHFDRANTGELFF.

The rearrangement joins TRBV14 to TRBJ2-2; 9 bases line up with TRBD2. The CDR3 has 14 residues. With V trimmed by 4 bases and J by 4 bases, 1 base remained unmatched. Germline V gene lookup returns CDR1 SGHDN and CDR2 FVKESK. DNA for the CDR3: TGTGCCAGCAGCCTAGCGGGGGTCACCGGGGAGCTGTTTTTT. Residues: CASSLAGVTGELFF.

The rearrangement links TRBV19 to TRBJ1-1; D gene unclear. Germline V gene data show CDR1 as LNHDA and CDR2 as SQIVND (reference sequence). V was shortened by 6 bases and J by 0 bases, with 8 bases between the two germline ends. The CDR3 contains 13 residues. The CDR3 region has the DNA TGTGCCAGTAGCTTTGCAGTGAACACTGAAGCTTTCTTT. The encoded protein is CASSFAVNTEAFF. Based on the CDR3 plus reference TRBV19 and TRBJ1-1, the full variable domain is DGGITQSPKYLFRKEGQNVTLSCEQNLNHDAMYWYRQDPGQGLRLIYYSQIVNDFQKGDIAEGYSVSREKKESFPLTVTSAQKNPTAFYLCASSFAVNTEAFFGQGTRLTVV.

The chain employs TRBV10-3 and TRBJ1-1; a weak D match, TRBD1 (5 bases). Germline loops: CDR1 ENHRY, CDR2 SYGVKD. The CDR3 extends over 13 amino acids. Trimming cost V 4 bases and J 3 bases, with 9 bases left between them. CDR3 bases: TGTGCCATCAGTGCCAGGGTTGACACTGAAGCTTTCTTT. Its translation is CAISARVDTEAFF.

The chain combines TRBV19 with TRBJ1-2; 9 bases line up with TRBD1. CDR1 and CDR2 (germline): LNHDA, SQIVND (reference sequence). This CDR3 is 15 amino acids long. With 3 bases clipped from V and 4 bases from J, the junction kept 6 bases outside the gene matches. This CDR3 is CASSMGQGGSYGYTF. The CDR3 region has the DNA TGTGCCAGTAGTATGGGACAGGGCGGGAGCTATGGCTACACCTTC.

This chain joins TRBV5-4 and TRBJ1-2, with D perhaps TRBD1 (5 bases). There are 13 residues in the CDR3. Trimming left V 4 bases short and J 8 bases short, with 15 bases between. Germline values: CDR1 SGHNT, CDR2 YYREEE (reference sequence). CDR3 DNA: TGTGCCAGCAGCCCTGGTGGGGCCGGGGGCTACACCTTC. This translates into CASSPGGAGGYTF.